A selection of T cell receptor beta chains follows, all from one sample in a study of blood T cell repertoires in COVID-19. The assay was immunoSEQ multiplex PCR, and TCRdb's table has in-frame clones only and misses some. Of 200,000 to 250,000 clones in the sample, 88% are singletons; the top ten hold over 12%. Input material: PBMCs or T cells enriched from blood (not recorded which). These receptors were taken from a woman in her 50s with acute COVID-19. Both conserved end residues are part of each CDR3. D genes are given only for firm matches. Size values are once, few and many counts, or a class for expanded clones, and some rows have none.

>.|.|TRBJ1-3|TRBV5-1
TGCGCCAGCACCCTGGGCGCAACTGGAAACACCATATATTTT
CASTLGATGNTIYF
>.|.|TRBJ2-2|TRBV7-3
TGTGCCAGCAGCTTATACGGGGCGAACACCGGGGAGCTGTTTTTT
CASSLYGANTGELFF
>.|.|TRBJ2-3|TRBV5-8
TGTGCCAGCAGCCGCGCCGTGACAGGCACCTCTAGCACAGATACGCAGTATTTT
CASSRAVTGTSSTDTQYF
>.|.|TRBJ1-1|TRBV9
TGTGCCAGCAGCGGTCAGGGTGGGTACACTGAAGCTTTCTTT
CASSGQGGYTEAFF
>.|.|TRBJ1-4|TRBV28
TGTGCCAGCAGGGGCCGGAGGGAAAAACTGTTTTTT
CASRGRREKLFF
>.|.|TRBJ1-4|TRBV28
TGTGCCAGCACCCCGACGAGTAACAGGGCGGATGAAAAACTGTTTTTT
CASTPTSNRADEKLFF
>.|.|TRBJ1-2|TRBV19
TGTGCCAGTACCAAGGGCGGGGGGCAAAACTATGGCTACACCTTC
CASTKGGGQNYGYTF
>TRBD1|.|TRBJ2-2|TRBV27
TGTGCCAGCAGTGGAAAGGGACAGGGGGCTCCCGGGGAGCTGTTTTTT
CASSGKGQGAPGELFF
>.|.|TRBJ1-6|TRBV11-2
TGTGCCAGCAGGTTGGTGGACAGCCTCTCACCCCTCCACTTT
CASRLVDSLSPLHF
>TRBD1|.|TRBJ1-6|TRBV19
TGTGCCAGTAGTCCCGGGACAGGGGTTGGTTCACCCCTCCACTTT
CASSPGTGVGSPLHF
>TRBD2|.|TRBJ2-1|TRBV19
TGTGCCAGTAGTATGGAATCTAGCGGGAGCTACAATGAGCAGTTCTTC
CASSMESSGSYNEQFF
>.|.|TRBJ1-1|TRBV5-1
TGCGCCAGCAGCTTGGATTCGACAGGCACTGAAGCTTTCTTT
CASSLDSTGTEAFF
>.|.|TRBJ1-5|TRBV19
TGTGCCAGTCTCTCAGGGATGGGGGGGCCCCAGCATTTT
CASLSGMGGPQHF
>.|.|TRBJ1-6|TRBV28
TGTGCCAGCACAACGGAGGGCCATAATTCACCCCTCCACTTT
CASTTEGHNSPLHF
>TRBD1|once|TRBJ2-1|TRBV11-3
TGTGCCAGCAGCTCCGGGACAGGGGACTTCAATGAGCAGTTCTTC
CASSSGTGDFNEQFF
>.|.|TRBJ1-5|TRBV6-6
TGTGCCAGCAGTTACCAGGGCAATCAGCCCCAGCATTTT
CASSYQGNQPQHF
>.|once|TRBJ1-1|TRBV30
TGTGCCTGGGGGAGGTTATGGGCTTTCTTT
CAWGRLWAFF
>.|few|TRBJ1-5|TRBV27
TGTGCCAGCAGCGCGCAGGGTTTGTGGAATCAGCCCCAGCATTTT
CASSAQGLWNQPQHF
>.|.|TRBJ2-3|TRBV7-2
TGTGCCAGCAGCTTGCGGGCTCGCCTCGGCGGTGCAGATACGCAGTATTTT
CASSLRARLGGADTQYF
>TRBD2|.|TRBJ2-7|TRBV18
TGTGCCAGCTCACGAGGGCAAGGGGGGACTAGCAGCTACGAGCAGTACTTC
CASSRGQGGTSSYEQYF
>TRBD1|.|TRBJ2-1|TRBV6-6
TGTGCCAGCACTGAACCGGGACAGGGAATACGTGAGCAGTTCTTC
CASTEPGQGIREQFF
>.|.|TRBJ2-3|TRBV29-1
TGCAGCGTCGCCGGAGGAGGGGGCACAGATACGCAGTATTTT
CSVAGGGGTDTQYF
>TRBD2|.|TRBJ2-1|TRBV11-3
TGTGCCAGCAGCTTAGAACTAGCGGGAGGGAATGAGCAGTTCTTC
CASSLELAGGNEQFF
>.|.|TRBJ2-3|TRBV12-3/TRBV12-4
TGTGCCAGTATGGGAGGCCTCGCAGATACGCAGTATTTT
CASMGGLADTQYF
>.|.|TRBJ2-3|TRBV12-5
TGTGCTAGTGGTTTGGGGGCTAGCGCAAGCACAGATACGCAGTATTTT
CASGLGASASTDTQYF
>.|few|TRBJ2-3|TRBV29-1
TGCAGCGTTGGAGGGCTTCAGGACAGAGACACAGATACGCAGTATTTT
CSVGGLQDRDTDTQYF
>.|.|TRBJ1-5|TRBV29-1
TGCAGCGTTGTACAGGGAAATCAGCCCCAGCATTTT
CSVVQGNQPQHF
>TRBD1|.|TRBJ2-7|TRBV5-1
TGCGCCAGCAGCTTGAATACAGGGGTCTCCTACGAGCAGTACTTC
CASSLNTGVSYEQYF
>TRBD2|.|TRBJ2-7|TRBV7-9
TGTGCCAGCAGCCCTCGTGATAGCGGGACCTACGAGCAGTACTTC
CASSPRDSGTYEQYF
>TRBD2|.|TRBJ2-5|TRBV29-1
TGCAGCGTTGTAGTGCGGGAGGGCGTGGAGACCCAGTACTTC
CSVVVREGVETQYF
>.|.|TRBJ1-6|TRBV27
TGTGCCAGCAGTCCCACCCGGGGAGGGCTTAATTCACCCCTCCACTTT
CASSPTRGGLNSPLHF
>TRBD1|.|TRBJ2-5|TRBV19
TGTGCCAGTAGTATAGGTGGGACAGGGGAAGAGACCCAGTACTTC
CASSIGGTGEETQYF
>.|.|TRBJ2-1|TRBV7-2
TGTGCCAGCAGCCTCTCTAGCGCTGGCTACAATGAGCAGTTCTTC
CASSLSSAGYNEQFF
>.|.|TRBJ1-1|TRBV3-1/TRBV3-2
TGTGCCAGCAGCCAAGGGGATGGAGGAATGAAGAACACTGAAGCTTTCTTT
CASSQGDGGMKNTEAFF
>.|.|TRBJ1-1|TRBV28
TGTGCCAGCAGGGGGGGGCGGTACACTGAAGCTTTCTTT
CASRGGRYTEAFF
>.|once|TRBJ1-2|TRBV12-3/TRBV12-4
TGTGCCAGCAGTTTTTCAGGGGTCTATGGCTACACCTTC
CASSFSGVYGYTF
>TRBD1|.|TRBJ2-5|TRBV7-2
TGTGCCAGCAGCAGGGACAGGGAAGAGACCCAGTACTTC
CASSRDREETQYF
>TRBD1|.|TRBJ1-4|TRBV7-2
TGTGCCAGCAGCTTAGGGACAGGATTTGAAAAACTGTTTTTT
CASSLGTGFEKLFF
>.|.|TRBJ1-1|TRBV7-9
TGTGCCAGCAGCTCGACAACCATGAACACTGAAGCTTTCTTT
CASSSTTMNTEAFF
>TRBD1|.|TRBJ2-1|TRBV18
TGTGCCAGCTCCCCCGGGACAGGGGAGGGTGAGCAGTTCTTC
CASSPGTGEGEQFF
>.|.|TRBJ1-3|TRBV21-1
TGTGCCAGCAGCGGTAAGAACAGGGCCCTTGCTGGAAACACCATATATTTT
CASSGKNRALAGNTIYF
>.|.|TRBJ1-1|TRBV4-2
TGTGCCAGCAGCCAAGAGGGACTGCCGAACACTGAAGCTTTCTTT
CASSQEGLPNTEAFF
>.|.|TRBJ1-1|TRBV28
TGTGCCAGCCCTCGTCCCCCCATAGGAGGCACTGAAGCTTTCTTT
CASPRPPIGGTEAFF
>.|.|TRBJ1-2|TRBV9
TGTGCCAGACTAGCTTTCCACTGGGGCTACACCTTC
CARLAFHWGYTF
>TRBD2|.|TRBJ2-1|TRBV5-1
TGCGCCAGCAGACTTAGCGGGAGGGCCGATAATGAGCAGTTCTTC
CASRLSGRADNEQFF